The T cell receptor beta chain described here comes from a study of somatic mutations in cytotoxic T cells in rheumatoid arthritis. Study results and limitations: Clonality measured in CD8+ T cells did not differ significantly between rheumatoid arthritis patients and age-matched healthy controls.

This CDR3 is 15 amino acids long. Per germline, CDR1 MRHNA and CDR2 SNTAGT. V dropped 4 bases and J dropped 5; count of bases not matched to a gene: 8. Using immunoSEQ multiplex PCR, the repertoire was profiled, and TCRdb retains in-frame clones only, with some absent. The data contain 15,000 to 20,000 clones, almost 85% of them seen just once; the ten biggest clones take up over 15%. With regard to this clone: Its specificity is not known.

This chain joins TRBV6-4 and TRBJ2-1; TRBD1 matches 7 bases. The clonotype was recovered from a woman between 45 and 60 years old with rheumatoid arthritis. The sample comprised CD8+ T cells sorted from blood. The CDR3, as DNA: TGTGCCAGCAGTGCTCAGGAAGGGGGCAACAATGAGCAGTTCTTC. It encodes CASSAQEGGNNEQFF.